The rows below give T cell receptor beta chains drawn from one sample of a study of T cell responses to AZD1222 COVID-19 vaccine. Sequencing was performed with immunoSEQ multiplex PCR; in TCRdb, only in-frame clones are kept and a portion is missing. The data hold about 120,000 clones, with more than 75% observed a single time. Here the sequenced sample was peripheral blood, taken on day 0 of AZD1222 vaccination. The receptors stem from an adult in good health. CDR3s include the opening cysteine and the closing phenylalanine or tryptophan. The order of the fields is V gene, CDR3 protein.

v_gene: TRBV5-1
CDR3aa: CASTRDGERYNEQFF

v_gene: TRBV5-1
CDR3aa: CASSLASLGNEKLFF

v_gene: TRBV19
CDR3aa: CASSIGVSNQPQHF

v_gene: TRBV5-6
CDR3aa: CASSLAYRGVSNEQFF

v_gene: TRBV9
CDR3aa: CASSASGLRDTIYF

v_gene: TRBV20-1
CDR3aa: CSASTGTDTQYF

v_gene: TRBV7-3
CDR3aa: CASSPGGVGEKLFF

v_gene: TRBV5-1
CDR3aa: CASSGQLNTEAFF

v_gene: TRBV28
CDR3aa: CASRETGVTEAFF

v_gene: TRBV6-1
CDR3aa: CASSETGKNQPQHF